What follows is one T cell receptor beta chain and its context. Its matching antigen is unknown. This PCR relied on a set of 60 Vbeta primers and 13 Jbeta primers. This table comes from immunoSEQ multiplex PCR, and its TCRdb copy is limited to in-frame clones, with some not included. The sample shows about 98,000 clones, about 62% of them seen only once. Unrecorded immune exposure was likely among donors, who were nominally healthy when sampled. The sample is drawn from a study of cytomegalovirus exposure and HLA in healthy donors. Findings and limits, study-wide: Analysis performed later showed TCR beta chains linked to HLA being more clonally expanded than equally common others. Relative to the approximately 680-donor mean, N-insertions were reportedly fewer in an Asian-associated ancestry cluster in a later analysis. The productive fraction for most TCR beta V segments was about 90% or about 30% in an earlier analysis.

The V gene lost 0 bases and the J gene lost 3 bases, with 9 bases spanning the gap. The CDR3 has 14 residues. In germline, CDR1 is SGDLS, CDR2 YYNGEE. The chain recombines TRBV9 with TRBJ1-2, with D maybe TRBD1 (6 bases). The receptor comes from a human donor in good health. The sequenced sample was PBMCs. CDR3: CASSVGRTDYGYTF. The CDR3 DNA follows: TGTGCCAGCAGCGTAGGTCGGACAGACTATGGCTACACCTTC.